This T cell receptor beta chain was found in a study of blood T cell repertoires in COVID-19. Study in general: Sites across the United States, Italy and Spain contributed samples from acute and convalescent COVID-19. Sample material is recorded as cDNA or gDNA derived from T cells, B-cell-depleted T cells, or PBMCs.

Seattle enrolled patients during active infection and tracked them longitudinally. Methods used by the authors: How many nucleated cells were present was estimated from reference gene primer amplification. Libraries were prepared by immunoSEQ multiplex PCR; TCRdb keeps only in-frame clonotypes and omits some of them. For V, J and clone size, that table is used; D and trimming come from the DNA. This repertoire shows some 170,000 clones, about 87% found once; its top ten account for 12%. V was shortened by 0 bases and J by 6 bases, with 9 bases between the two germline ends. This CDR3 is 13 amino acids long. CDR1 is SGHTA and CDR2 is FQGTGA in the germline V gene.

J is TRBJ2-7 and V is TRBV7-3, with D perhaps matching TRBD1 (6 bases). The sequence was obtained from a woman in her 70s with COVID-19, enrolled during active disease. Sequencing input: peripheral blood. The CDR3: CASSLTGQFEQYF. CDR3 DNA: TGTGCCAGCAGCTTAACCGGACAGTTCGAGCAGTACTTC.